This TCR beta chain was identified during a study of blood T cell repertoires in COVID-19 (TCRdb year 2020). For context, the study as a whole: Samples covering the acute and convalescent phases of COVID-19 were provided by collaborators in the United States, Italy and Spain. The material from the prospective study consisted of cDNA or gDNA derived from T cells, B-cell-depleted T cells, or PBMCs. Subjects who had been exposed to COVID-19, were actively infected with it, or had recovered from it provided the deeply sampled blood TCRbeta repertoires that made up the dataset. A freely available public database, intended as a resource for researchers studying the immune response to SARS-CoV-2, is where the repertoires were released. The samples were drawn from the first 160 participants of the ongoing ImmuneRACE study and from 1,200 or so subjects provided by 6 global collaborators. A de-identified subject ID, COVID-19 status, age in years and sex were almost always included in the sample metadata. Where available, HLA class I and class II types were obtained from metadata supplied by the sample provider rather than from assay-based typing.

The immunoSEQ Assay, a bias-controlled multiplex PCR, was used to amplify TCRbeta CDR3 regions from genomic DNA. The paper's data handling went like this. The number of nucleated cells in each sample was estimated from the amplification of reference gene primers within the assay. To quantify the absolute abundance of each unique TCRbeta CDR3 rearrangement, sequence reads were collapsed and filtered. For each sample, productive Simpson clonality was calculated as the square root of Simpson's diversity index over productive rearrangements. TCRdb provides this immuneACCESS table in a form limited to in-frame rearrangements. Some clones are lacking; in checked studies, under half of them reflect an unresolved V gene, and why the rest are absent is not known. That table is the source of V, J and clone size, and D and trimming were worked out from the DNA. In this sample the table shows about 45,000 clones, roughly 90% of which occur a single time. Roughly 21% of the sample goes to the ten largest clones.

Whole blood was collected in K2EDTA tubes by collaborating institutions according to the institutions' own protocols. For TCRbeta analysis, collaborator samples were shipped as frozen whole blood, as isolated PBMCs, or as DNA extracted from either sample type. The CDR3 measures 14 amino acids from cysteine to phenylalanine. Only the CDR3 DNA is retained, 42 bases long and in frame from the first base. Taken from the germline V gene, the CDR1 and CDR2 loops are MRHNA and SNTAGT. V gives up 6 bases and J gives up 2 bases, and the segment between their germline ends measures 11 bases. As to this clone: No antigen is known for it. Base-call qualities are not available, and no considerably larger clone is one nucleotide away.

What the study reported, not specific to this receptor: The amount of clinical and demographic metadata varied by source and participant and was provided uncurated.

The TCR comes from a woman over 75 in a cohort sampled during active or convalescent COVID-19. This sequence uses TRBV6-4 and TRBJ1-3, with TRBD1 tentatively as D gene (6 bases match). Sequencing was done on a sample of peripheral blood. Read as DNA, the sequence is TGTGCCAGCAGCCTGAGGACAGCTGGAAACACCATATATTTT. Its product reads: CASSLRTAGNTIYF.